One sample yielded the 14 T cell receptor beta chains listed below, sequenced in a study of blood T cell repertoires in COVID-19. Clones were read by immunoSEQ multiplex PCR, and TCRdb kept only the in-frame ones, dropping some. The repertoire holds roughly 54,000 clones, with under 90% as singletons. Sequencing was done on a sample of peripheral blood. Every receptor here comes from a human donor in a cohort sampled during active COVID-19.

The chain couples TRBV6-5 to TRBJ1-5; D might be TRBD1 (6 bases). CDR1 is MNHEY, CDR2 SVGAGI, per germline. Trimming left V 6 bases short and J 3 bases short, with 15 bases between. The CDR3 runs 15 residues. The CDR3 is CASRPGTSYNQPQHF. The CDR3 DNA reads TGTGCCAGCAGACCCGGGACATCCTACAATCAGCCCCAGCATTTT.

The V and J genes are TRBV7-2 and TRBJ2-4; 9 positions match TRBD2. CDR1 SGHTA and CDR2 FQGNSA come from the germline V gene. The ends lost 3 bases at V and 9 bases at J; junction bases unmatched: 12. This CDR3 region has 16 residues. The CDR3 DNA reads TGTGCCAGCAGCTTCCGCCACGGCGGGGGGGTGGTCATTCAGTACTTC. This translates into CASSFRHGGGVVIQYF.

The chain links TRBV12-3 or TRBV12-4 to TRBJ2-1; D is ambiguous. The CDR3 extends over 11 amino acids. V was trimmed by 5 bases and J by 7 bases, leaving 6 bases between them. The CDR3 is CASSPQNEQFF. CDR3 coding DNA: TGTGCCAGCAGTCCCCAGAATGAGCAGTTCTTC.

In the case of this clone: At one end, the junction sequence differs from germline, possibly due to a read error. In nucleotides, the CDR3 is TGTGTCAGCAGTTTATCGGGGACAGGCCCCTCTGGGGCCAACGTCCTGACTTTC. It specifies CVSSLSGTGPSGANVLTF. The V gene is TRBV28, the J gene TRBJ2-6, with TRBD1 matching 8 bases. The V gene's germline CDR1 is MDHEN and CDR2 SYDVKM. CDR3 length equals 18 residues.

V usage is TRBV25-1 and J usage is TRBJ2-1, with 8 bases aligning to TRBD2. The V segment lost 6 bases and the J segment 4 bases; nucleotides outside the gene matches: 11. Germline V gives CDR1 MGHDK, CDR2 SYGVNS. CDR3 length equals 16 residues. CDR3 loop: CASSNGASGLYNEQFF. For the CDR3, the DNA is TGTGCCAGCAGCAATGGGGCTAGCGGGTTATACAATGAGCAGTTCTTC.

The CDR3 nucleotides are TGCGCCAGCAGCTTGTTACCCGCGGGCTATGGCTACACCTTC. This codes for CASSLLPAGYGYTF. The chain employs TRBV5-1 and TRBJ1-2; D remains unclear. This CDR3 spans 14 amino acids. The germline gives CDR1 SGHRS, CDR2 YFSETQ. The V end was cut by 1 base, the J end by 4 bases, with 11 bases between. The full variable domain, completed using reference TRBV5-1 and TRBJ1-2, is KAGVTQTPRYLIKTRGQQVTLSCSPISGHRSVSWYQQTPGQGLQFLFEYFSETQRNKGNFPGRFSGRQFSNSRSEMNVSTLELGDSALYLCASSLLPAGYGYTFGSGTRLTVV.

The chain uses TRBV5-1 and TRBJ2-5; 11 nucleotides line up with TRBD2. The CDR3 length is 16 residues. Germline assignment: CDR1 SGHRS and CDR2 YFSETQ. V was pared by 4 bases and J by 1 base, with 6 bases of the junction left unmatched. The CDR3 is CASSDSGGAIQETQYF. The CDR3 nucleotides read TGCGCCAGCAGCGATAGCGGGGGGGCAATCCAAGAGACCCAGTACTTC. The full variable domain, completed using reference TRBV5-1 and TRBJ2-5, is KAGVTQTPRYLIKTRGQQVTLSCSPISGHRSVSWYQQTPGQGLQFLFEYFSETQRNKGNFPGRFSGRQFSNSRSEMNVSTLELGDSALYLCASSDSGGAIQETQYFGPGTRLLVL.

The J gene is TRBJ1-6, the V gene TRBV12-5; the D is unclear. Germline CDR1 and CDR2: LGHNT and FRNRAP. V lost 1 base to trimming and J lost 10 bases, with 8 bases between them. There are 13 residues in the CDR3. DNA for the CDR3: TGTGCTAGTGGTTTGGAAACAGAGTCACCCCTCCACTTT. Amino acid sequence: CASGLETESPLHF.

The V call is TRBV18, the J call TRBJ2-7, with D maybe TRBD1 (6 bases). CDR1 is KGHSH and CDR2 is LQKENI in the germline V gene. The CDR3 contains 14 residues. The ends were cut back, 6 bases at V and 2 bases at J, with 14 bases in the middle. The CDR3 sequence is CASSSQGGPYEQYF. CDR3 in DNA: TGTGCCAGCTCTTCTCAAGGGGGTCCCTACGAGCAGTACTTC.

This clone was observed a single time. This rearrangement joins TRBV7-9 to TRBJ1-4; D possibly corresponds to TRBD1 (6 bases). With 5 bases removed from V and 4 bases from J, the gap between germline ends came to 14 bases. The germline CDR1 and CDR2 sequences are SEHNR and FQNEAQ (reference sequence). This CDR3 region has 15 residues. The CDR3 reads CASSGRGLLNEKLFF. The CDR3 DNA reads as TGTGCCAGCAGCGGCAGGGGATTGCTTAATGAAAAACTGTTTTTT.

On this clone itself: At one of its ends the junction is not consistent with the germline gene, which may arise from a read error. This chain joins TRBV12-3 or TRBV12-4 and TRBJ2-1; 9 bases agree with TRBD1. The CDR3 totals 11 residues. CDR3 nucleotides: TGTGCCAGCAGCCGGGACAGGGCTCGGGTCTTC. Translating it yields CASSRDRARVF.

Only a few counts were recorded for this clone. The chain couples TRBV2 to TRBJ1-5; 7 bases map to TRBD1. V lost 4 bases and J lost 6; bases outside the gene matches: 3. CDR1 is SNHLY and CDR2 is FYNNEI in the germline V gene. The CDR3 loop spans 13 amino acids. DNA of the CDR3: TGTGCCAGCAGTGGACAGGGAAGTCAGCCCCAGCATTTT. Translating it yields CASSGQGSQPQHF.

The V call is TRBV5-4, the J call TRBJ2-2; 11 positions match TRBD2. Germline trimming cut 3 bases from V and 8 bases from J; bases unmatched to any gene: 6. Germline CDR1 is SGHNT and CDR2 is YYREEE (reference sequence). The CDR3 is made up of 15 amino acids. The DNA of the CDR3 is TGTGCCAGCAGCTGGGTGACTAGCGGGGCTGGGGAGCTGTTTTTT. This gives the protein CASSWVTSGAGELFF.

This chain joins TRBV27 and TRBJ2-3, with TRBD1 matching 10 bases. Germline assignment: CDR1 MNHEY and CDR2 SMNVEV (reference sequence). V shed 3 bases and J 10 bases; nucleotides not matched to a gene: 10. The CDR3 contains 15 residues. This CDR3 reads CASSFRQGAIRAQYF. For the CDR3, the DNA is TGTGCCAGCAGTTTCCGACAGGGGGCGATTCGGGCGCAGTATTTT.